These 9 T cell receptor beta chains came from one sample sequenced in a study of T cells in Graves' hyperthyroidism and ophthalmopathy. Regions amplified from RNA transcripts were the TCR beta CDR3 regions. The primer set for the first-round RT-PCR of the TCR CDR3 was HTBI. TCRdb independently ran MiXCR on the multiplex PCR reads; one entry per CDR3 protein. Here the sample spans 500,000 to 600,000 distinct CDR3 sequences, 46% being singletons. Sequences were obtained from peripheral blood or thyroid tissue (not recorded which). Receptors originate from a woman aged 18-30 years with Graves' hyperthyroidism.

This clonotype was recorded many times. The CDR3 region is CASSHRDRVYGYTF. CDR3 in DNA: TGTGCCAGCAGCCACCGGGACAGGGTCTATGGCTACACCTTC. The chain has TRBV7-9 and TRBJ1-2, with TRBD1 identical over 9 bases. The V gene end was trimmed by 5 bases and the J gene end by 4 bases; junction bases not matched to a gene: 5. CDR3 size: 14 residues. Germline V gene sequence: CDR1 SEHNR, CDR2 FQNEAQ (reference sequence).

The J gene is TRBJ2-1, the V gene TRBV10-3, with 10 bases identical to TRBD1. J was trimmed by 5 bases and V by 6 bases; bases with no gene match: 10. The CDR3 covers 16 residues. CDR1 and CDR2 from the germline V gene are ENHRY and SYGVKD. The CDR3: CAISADRGLKDNEQFF. In DNA, the CDR3 is TGTGCCATCAGCGCAGACAGGGGGCTTAAGGACAATGAGCAGTTCTTC.

The rearrangement joins TRBV5-5 to TRBJ2-7; D assignment may be TRBD1 or TRBD2 (5 bases each). The CDR3 runs 16 residues. V lost 2 bases to trimming and J lost 3 bases, with 18 bases between them. The V gene's germline CDR1 is SGHKS and CDR2 YYEKEE (reference sequence). CDR3 coding DNA: TGTGCCAGCAGCTTTGCCCCGGGACGCCGGGACTACGAGCAGTACTTC. Its protein is CASSFAPGRRDYEQYF.

The J gene is TRBJ1-6, the V gene TRBV29-1; D not resolved. V was trimmed by 7 bases and J by 7 bases, leaving 11 bases between them. In germline, CDR1 is SQVTM, CDR2 ANQGSEA. This CDR3 region has 12 residues. DNA of the CDR3: TGCAGCGCCAGCAGTTCCAATTCACCCCTCCACTTT. Its translation is CSASSSNSPLHF.

This chain uses TRBV20-1 with TRBJ1-1; D may be TRBD1 (6 bases). CDR3 length: 13 amino acids. Germline CDR1 and CDR2: DFQATT and SNEGSKA (reference sequence). V lost 6 bases and J lost 4, with 15 bases in between. The CDR3 protein is CSARRGSGTEAFF. CDR3 sequence (DNA): TGCAGTGCCAGAAGGGGGTCAGGCACTGAAGCTTTCTTT.

This clonotype was recorded many times. The chain combines TRBV4-1 with TRBJ1-1; D may be TRBD1 (5 bases). Deletions cut 6 bases from V and 7 bases from J, with 15 bases between. CDR3 length equals 13 residues. The germline CDR1 and CDR2 sequences are MGHRA and YSYEKL. CDR3 sequence (DNA): TGCGCCAGCAGGGGGCGGCTGGAGAGTGAAGCTTTCTTT. It encodes CASRGRLESEAFF.

Note on this clonotype: A read error may be the cause here, since a much bigger clone is one base away. This chain connects TRBV7-9 to TRBJ1-4; D call uncertain. The CDR3 runs 13 residues. V was shortened by 3 bases and J by 7 bases, with 9 bases between the two germline ends. CDR1 and CDR2 from the germline V gene are SEHNR and FQNEAQ (reference sequence). CDR3 DNA sequence: TGTGCCAGCAGCTTCGTGGATGGTGAAAAACTGTTTTTT. Translation: CASSFVDGEKLFF.

The rearrangement uses TRBV29-1 and TRBJ2-1, with TRBD1 matching 7 bases. Unmatched junction bases numbered 6, after V lost 2 bases and J lost 2 bases. The CDR3 sequence is 15 residues long. Looked up from germline, CDR1 is SQVTM and CDR2 is ANQGSEA. The CDR3 region has the DNA TGCAGCGTTGAAACAGGGGCCGAGACCTACAATGAGCAGTTCTTC. This translates into CSVETGAETYNEQFF.

This rearrangement joins TRBV24-1 to TRBJ2-7; D unresolved. The length of the CDR3 is 12 residues. Germline CDR1 and CDR2: KGHDR and SFDVKD. V lost 4 bases and J 8 bases, leaving 11 bases between the germline ends. This chain's CDR3 is CATSDQQRQQYF. The CDR3 bases are TGTGCCACCAGTGACCAACAGAGACAGCAGTACTTC.